This entry describes one TCR beta chain. The V gene's germline CDR1 is MDHEN and CDR2 SYDVKM. The CDR3 covers 17 residues. Trimming left V 7 bases short and J 5 bases short, with 26 bases between. Method: immunoSEQ multiplex PCR; TCRdb's copy keeps in-frame clones and lacks some. The sample includes around 41,000 clones, under 75% of them seen just once. The record originates from a study of PD-1 blockade in classical Hodgkin lymphoma. Each of the patients experienced relapse following autologous stem cell transplantation, and their brentuximab vedotin exposure differed. This receptor was taken from a human donor with classical Hodgkin lymphoma. Sequences were derived from peripheral blood mononuclear cells (PBMCs), sampled before the second cycle of nivolumab. V is TRBV28 and J is TRBJ1-2; TRBD1 might be the D (6 bases). The CDR3 region has the DNA TGTGCCAGCACTCCCGTAGGAGGGGACATTTTAAGATATGGCTACACCTTC. Its protein is CASTPVGGDILRYGYTF.